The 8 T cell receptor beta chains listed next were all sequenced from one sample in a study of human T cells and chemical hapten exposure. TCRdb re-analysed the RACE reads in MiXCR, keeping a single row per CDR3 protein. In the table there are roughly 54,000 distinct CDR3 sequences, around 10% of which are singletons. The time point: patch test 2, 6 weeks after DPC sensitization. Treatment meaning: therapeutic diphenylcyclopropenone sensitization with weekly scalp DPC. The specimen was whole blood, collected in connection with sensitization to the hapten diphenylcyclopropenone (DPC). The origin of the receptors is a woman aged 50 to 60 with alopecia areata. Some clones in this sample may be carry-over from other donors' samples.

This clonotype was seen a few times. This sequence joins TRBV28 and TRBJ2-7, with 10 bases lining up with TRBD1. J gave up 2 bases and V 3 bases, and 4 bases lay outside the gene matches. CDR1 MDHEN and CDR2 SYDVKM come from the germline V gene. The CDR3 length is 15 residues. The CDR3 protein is CASSFGTGATYEQYF. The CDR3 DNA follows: TGTGCCAGCAGTTTCGGGACAGGGGCGACCTACGAGCAGTACTTC.

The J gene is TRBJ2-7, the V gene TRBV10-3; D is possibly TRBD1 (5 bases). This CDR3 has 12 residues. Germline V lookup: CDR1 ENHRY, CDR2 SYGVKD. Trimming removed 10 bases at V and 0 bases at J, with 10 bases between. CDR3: CATQASSYEQYF. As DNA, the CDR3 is TGTGCCACACAGGCAAGCTCCTACGAGCAGTACTTC.

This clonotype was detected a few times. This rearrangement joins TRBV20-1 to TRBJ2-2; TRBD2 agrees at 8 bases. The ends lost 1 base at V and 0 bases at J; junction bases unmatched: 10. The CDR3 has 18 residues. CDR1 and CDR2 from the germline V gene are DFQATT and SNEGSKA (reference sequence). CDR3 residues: CSARAPGLAGANTGELFF. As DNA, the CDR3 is TGCAGTGCTAGAGCGCCCGGGCTAGCGGGCGCGAACACCGGGGAGCTGTTTTTT.

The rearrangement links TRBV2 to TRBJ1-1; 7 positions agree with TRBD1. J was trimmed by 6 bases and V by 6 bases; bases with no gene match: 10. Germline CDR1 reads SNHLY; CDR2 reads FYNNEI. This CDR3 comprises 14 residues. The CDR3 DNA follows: TGTGCCAGCAGGAAGGACAGGACCCTTGCTGAAGCTTTCTTT. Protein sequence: CASRKDRTLAEAFF.

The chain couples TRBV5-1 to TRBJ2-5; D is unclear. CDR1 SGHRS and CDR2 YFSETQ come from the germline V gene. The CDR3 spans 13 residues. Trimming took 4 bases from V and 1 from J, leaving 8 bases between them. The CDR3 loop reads CASSPRSQETQYF. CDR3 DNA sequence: TGCGCCAGCAGCCCCCGGTCCCAAGAGACCCAGTACTTC.

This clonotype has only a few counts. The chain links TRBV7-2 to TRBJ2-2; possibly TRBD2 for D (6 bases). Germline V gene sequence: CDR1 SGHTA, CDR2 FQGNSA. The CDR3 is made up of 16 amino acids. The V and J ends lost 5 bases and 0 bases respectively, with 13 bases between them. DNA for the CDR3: TGTGCCAGCAGCCCGAGGTGGGGGGCGAACACCGGGGAGCTGTTTTTT. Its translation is CASSPRWGANTGELFF.

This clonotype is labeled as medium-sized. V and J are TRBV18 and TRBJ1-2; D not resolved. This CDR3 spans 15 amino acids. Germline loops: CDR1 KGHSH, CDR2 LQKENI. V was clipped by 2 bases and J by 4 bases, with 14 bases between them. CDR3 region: CASSPEGFTSYGYTF. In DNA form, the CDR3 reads TGTGCCAGCTCACCAGAAGGGTTCACCTCCTATGGCTACACCTTC. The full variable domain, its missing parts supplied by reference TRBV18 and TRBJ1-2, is NAGVMQNPRHLVRRRGQEARLRCSPMKGHSHVYWYRQLPEEGLKFMVYLQKENIIDESGMPKERFSAEFPKEGPSILRIQQVVRGDSAAYFCASSPEGFTSYGYTFGSGTRLTVV.

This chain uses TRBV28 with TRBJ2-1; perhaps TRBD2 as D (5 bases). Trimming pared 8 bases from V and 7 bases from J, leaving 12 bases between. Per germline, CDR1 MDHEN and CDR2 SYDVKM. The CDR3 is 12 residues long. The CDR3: CASGLGSNEQFF. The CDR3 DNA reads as TGTGCCAGCGGACTTGGAAGTAATGAGCAGTTCTTC.